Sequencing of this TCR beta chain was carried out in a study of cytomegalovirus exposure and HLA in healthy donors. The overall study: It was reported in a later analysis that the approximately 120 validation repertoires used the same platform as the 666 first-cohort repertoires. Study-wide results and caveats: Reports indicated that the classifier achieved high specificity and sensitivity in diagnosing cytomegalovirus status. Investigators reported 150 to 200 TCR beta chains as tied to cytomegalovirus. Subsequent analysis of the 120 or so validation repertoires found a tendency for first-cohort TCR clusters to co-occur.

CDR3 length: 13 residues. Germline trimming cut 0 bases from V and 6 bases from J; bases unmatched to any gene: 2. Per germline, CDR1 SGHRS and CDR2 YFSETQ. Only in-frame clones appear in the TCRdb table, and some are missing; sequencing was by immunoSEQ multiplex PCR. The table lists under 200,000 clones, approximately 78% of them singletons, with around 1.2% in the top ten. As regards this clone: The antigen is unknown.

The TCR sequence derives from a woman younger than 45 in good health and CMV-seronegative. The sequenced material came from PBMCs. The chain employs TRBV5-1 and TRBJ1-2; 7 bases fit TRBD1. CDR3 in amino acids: CASSLEQGNGYTF. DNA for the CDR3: TGCGCCAGCAGCTTGGAACAGGGGAATGGCTACACCTTC.